The next 25 T cell receptor beta chains were all read from a single sample in a study of T cell changes during pregnancy in multiple sclerosis. TCRdb keeps only in-frame clones here, not all; method: immunoSEQ multiplex PCR. The sample lists about 51,000 clones, 93% occurring once. The specimen was peripheral blood, collected in the second trimester of pregnancy. These TCRs come from a female donor with multiple sclerosis, enrolled in a pregnancy study.

This clone was seen a single time. This chain uses TRBV11-2 with TRBJ1-1, with 8 bases lining up with TRBD1. Germline CDR1 and CDR2: SGHAT and FQNNGV. V shed 1 base and J 3 bases; nucleotides not matched to a gene: 7. The CDR3 covers 16 residues. The CDR3 DNA is TGTGCCAGCAGCTTAGTCCCCGGCAGGGGGCACACTGAAGCTTTCTTT. Amino acid sequence: CASSLVPGRGHTEAFF.

This chain joins TRBV9 and TRBJ2-3; 11 nucleotides match TRBD2. This CDR3 has 20 residues. Germline assignment: CDR1 SGDLS and CDR2 YYNGEE. The ends lost 0 bases at V and 1 base at J; junction bases unmatched: 13. CDR3 DNA: TGTGCCAGCAGCGTAGGACTAGCGGGACCAAGAGTTAATTGCACAGATACGCAGTATTTT. Protein sequence: CASSVGLAGPRVNCTDTQYF.

V gene TRBV10-3 combines with J gene TRBJ1-1; D remains unclear. V shed 7 bases and J shed 3 bases, with 15 bases lying between them. Germline V gene sequence: CDR1 ENHRY, CDR2 SYGVKD. This CDR3 is 14 amino acids long. The CDR3, as DNA: TGTGCCATCATCGCAAATCTGAAGCACACTGAAGCTTTCTTT. It translates to CAIIANLKHTEAFF.

The chain joins TRBV6-5 to TRBJ2-1, with D unresolved. From germline, CDR1 is MNHEY and CDR2 SVGAGI. CDR3 length: 13 amino acids. V was pared by 0 bases and J by 7 bases, with 7 bases between. The CDR3 DNA reads TGTGCCAGCAGTTACTCGATGCGGAATGAGCAGTTCTTC. Translating gives CASSYSMRNEQFF.

The CDR3, as DNA: TGTGCCAGTAGTCCTTTAGCTTCTGGGGCCAACGTCCTGACTTTC. Translated, it gives CASSPLASGANVLTF. The chain carries TRBV19 and TRBJ2-6; D unclear. The CDR3 has 15 residues. V lost 5 bases and J lost 1, with 9 bases in between. Germline V CDR1 and CDR2: LNHDA, SQIVND (reference sequence).

CDR3: CASSLFTGEGYTF. The CDR3 nucleotides are TGTGCCAGCAGCTTATTTACAGGGGAAGGCTACACCTTC. V gene TRBV7-6 combines with J gene TRBJ1-2; 7 bases agree with TRBD1. This CDR3 is 13 amino acids long. The V gene's germline CDR1 is SGHVS and CDR2 FNYEAQ. V gave up 2 bases and J gave up 8 bases; unmatched junction bases: 5.

This chain connects TRBV5-4 to TRBJ2-1; TRBD2 matches 16 bases. J was trimmed by 7 bases and V by 0 bases; bases with no gene match: 7. Looked up from germline, CDR1 is SGHNT and CDR2 is YYREEE (reference sequence). The CDR3 has 18 residues. The CDR3 nucleotides read TGTGCCAGCAGCTTGGAGGGACTAGCGGGAGGGCCCAGTAATGAGCAGTTCTTC. This codes for CASSLEGLAGGPSNEQFF.

The rearrangement joins TRBV4-3 to TRBJ1-4; D is unclear. Germline values: CDR1 LGHNA, CDR2 YSLEER. The CDR3 extends over 15 amino acids. Trimming shortened V by 1 base and J by 7 bases, and 13 bases separated the two germline ends. The CDR3 bases are TGCGCCAGCAGCCAAGGGGCCCTAAGTGGTGAAAAACTGTTTTTT. Translated: CASSQGALSGEKLFF.

The rearrangement uses TRBV19 and TRBJ2-5, with 10 bases identical to TRBD2. The CDR3 has 16 residues. Germline assignment: CDR1 LNHDA and CDR2 SQIVND (reference sequence). J was trimmed by 4 bases and V by 6 bases; bases with no gene match: 11. CDR3 coding DNA: TGTGCCAGTAGCTGGGCTAGCGGGAGATTCGCAGAGACCCAGTACTTC. Protein sequence: CASSWASGRFAETQYF.

The rearrangement joins TRBV29-1 to TRBJ1-1; TRBD1 matches at 8 bases. This CDR3 has 12 residues. The V gene's germline CDR1 is SQVTM and CDR2 ANQGSEA. Trimming took 7 bases from V and 4 from J; bases not matched to a gene: 5. CDR3 residues: CSATGQGTEAFF. The CDR3 DNA is TGCAGCGCTACCGGACAGGGCACTGAAGCTTTCTTT.

This rearrangement joins TRBV5-6 to TRBJ1-4; 12 nucleotides line up with TRBD1. With 0 bases clipped from V and 8 bases from J, the junction kept 2 bases outside the gene matches. CDR3 size: 15 residues. CDR1 and CDR2 from the germline V gene are SGHDT and YYEEEE. CDR3 loop: CASSLVGQGAEKLFF. The DNA of the CDR3 is TGTGCCAGCAGCTTGGTGGGACAGGGGGCCGAAAAACTGTTTTTT.

The chain links TRBV4-2 to TRBJ2-1, with a tentative D call TRBD2 (6 bases). CDR3 length: 15 residues. V lost 2 bases and J 9 bases, leaving 17 bases between the germline ends. CDR1 is LGHNA and CDR2 is YNFKEQ in the germline V gene. Written as DNA, the CDR3 is TGTGCCAGCAGCCAAATGCGTCGGGAGTTGAGTGAGCAGTTCTTC. Residues: CASSQMRRELSEQFF.

The chain carries TRBV7-6 and TRBJ2-1; 14 bases fit TRBD2. The CDR3 length is 16 residues. J gave up 6 bases and V 4 bases, and 5 bases lay outside the gene matches. CDR1 is SGHVS and CDR2 is FNYEAQ in the germline V gene. The CDR3 region is CASSSGTSGGRNEQFF. CDR3 coding DNA: TGTGCCAGCAGCTCCGGGACTAGCGGGGGCCGCAATGAGCAGTTCTTC.

This chain joins TRBV4-3 and TRBJ2-7, with 7 bases that match TRBD1. V gave up 2 bases and J gave up 0 bases; unmatched junction bases: 7. This CDR3 comprises 16 residues. Germline V lookup: CDR1 LGHNA, CDR2 YSLEER. CDR3 in amino acids: CASSQSDRDSSYEQYF. The CDR3 DNA sequence: TGCGCCAGCAGCCAATCGGATCGGGACAGCTCCTACGAGCAGTACTTC.

The J gene is TRBJ1-5, the V gene TRBV9; D is perhaps TRBD1 (5 bases). The length of the CDR3 is 14 residues. V shed 0 bases and J shed 7 bases, with 11 bases lying between them. Germline lookup yields CDR1 SGDLS and CDR2 YYNGEE. CDR3 nucleotide sequence: TGTGCCAGCAGCGTAGATGGAGGGGACCAGCCCCAGCATTTT. This sequence encodes CASSVDGGDQPQHF. Full variable domain (outside the CDR3, taken from reference TRBV9 and TRBJ1-5): DSGVTQTPKHLITATGQRVTLRCSPRSGDLSVYWYQQSLDQGLQFLIQYYNGEERAKGNILERFSAQQFPDLHSELNLSSLELGDSALYFCASSVDGGDQPQHFGDGTRLSIL.

The rearrangement joins TRBV11-2 to TRBJ2-7; 7 bases line up with TRBD2. CDR1 is SGHAT and CDR2 is FQNNGV in the germline V gene. This CDR3 contains 13 residues. CDR3 nucleotide sequence: TGTGCAACCGGGAGGCCCAACCGGTACGAGCAGTACTTC. It is translated as CATGRPNRYEQYF.

The gene calls are TRBV6-5 and TRBJ2-7; D might be TRBD2 (5 bases). V lost 6 bases and J lost 2, with 14 bases in between. The CDR3 has 14 amino acids. In germline, CDR1 is MNHEY, CDR2 SVGAGI. CDR3 sequence reads: CASSAFRGTYEQYF. The CDR3 region has the DNA TGTGCCAGCAGCGCCTTCCGGGGTACCTACGAGCAGTACTTC.

The chain has TRBV7-2 and TRBJ2-3; the match to TRBD2 covers 7 bases. CDR1 and CDR2 (germline): SGHTA, FQGNSA. V lost 1 base and J lost 2; bases outside the gene matches: 9. This CDR3 comprises 17 residues. The chain's CDR3 is CASSLESGTILTDTQYF. The CDR3 DNA reads TGTGCCAGCAGCTTAGAAAGCGGGACTATCCTCACAGATACGCAGTATTTT.

The chain employs TRBV11-3 and TRBJ2-7; TRBD1 matches at 7 bases. Germline V lookup: CDR1 SGHNT, CDR2 YENEEA. The V segment lost 4 bases and the J segment 6 bases; nucleotides outside the gene matches: 6. CDR3 length equals 13 residues. For the CDR3, the DNA is TGTGCCAGCAGCTCTTACAGGGGTAGCGAGCAGTACTTC. Encoded protein: CASSSYRGSEQYF.

The CDR3 here is CASSISGLAMNTEAFF. DNA of the CDR3: TGTGCCAGTAGCATCTCGGGGTTGGCCATGAACACTGAAGCTTTCTTT. This chain links TRBV19 with TRBJ1-1; D is unclear. The germline V gene encodes CDR1 LNHDA and CDR2 SQIVND (reference sequence). The CDR3 is made up of 16 amino acids. The V end was cut by 6 bases, the J end by 0 bases, with 17 bases between.

The chain couples TRBV4-2 to TRBJ2-5; weak D call: TRBD2 (6 bases). CDR1 and CDR2 from the germline V gene are LGHNA and YNFKEQ. Trimming stripped 0 bases from V and 1 base from J, with 9 bases between. There are 15 residues in the CDR3. In DNA, the CDR3 is TGTGCCAGCAGCCAAGAAAGCGGGCCCCAAGAGACCCAGTACTTC. Residues: CASSQESGPQETQYF.

The V call is TRBV5-4, the J call TRBJ2-5; 8 nucleotides match TRBD2. Germline V gene sequence: CDR1 SGHNT, CDR2 YYREEE (reference sequence). The trim removed 1 base at V and 4 bases at J, leaving 6 bases unmatched. This CDR3 comprises 15 residues. CDR3 sequence: CASSLSVAGRETQYF. CDR3 DNA sequence: TGTGCCAGCAGCTTGTCGGTAGCGGGAAGAGAGACCCAGTACTTC.

This chain uses TRBV27 with TRBJ1-2, with 9 bases that match TRBD1. Trimming cost V 6 bases and J 8 bases; bases outside gene matches: 10. The CDR3 is made up of 14 amino acids. The germline V gene encodes CDR1 MNHEY and CDR2 SMNVEV (reference sequence). The CDR3, as DNA: TGTGCCAGCAGAGATCCGGGACAGGGAAGGGGCTACACCTTC. This translates into CASRDPGQGRGYTF.

As DNA, the CDR3 is TGTGCCAGCAGCCCTCAGCGGGCGGCTGGAAACACCATATATTTT. The encoded protein is CASSPQRAAGNTIYF. This sequence joins TRBV28 and TRBJ1-3; D gene ambiguous. Germline loops: CDR1 MDHEN, CDR2 SYDVKM. V was shortened by 6 bases and J by 2 bases, with 14 bases between the two germline ends. The CDR3 runs to 15 residues.

The rearrangement uses TRBV28 and TRBJ1-1; TRBD1 is a possible D gene (5 bases). The CDR3 is 16 residues long. Germline CDR1 reads MDHEN; CDR2 reads SYDVKM. V lost 3 bases to trimming and J lost 0 bases, with 14 bases between them. The CDR3 sequence: CASSFNTGGMNTEAFF. CDR3 sequence (DNA): TGTGCCAGCAGTTTCAATACTGGGGGGATGAACACTGAAGCTTTCTTT.